The clone carrying this TCR beta chain was picked up many times. During its preparation, the TCRbeta library received unique molecular identifiers. TCRdb itself ran the PCR reads through MiXCR, one entry per CDR3 protein. This sample carries hundreds of thousands of distinct CDR3 sequences, around 11% of them seen once, and the ten largest clones take around 2.5%. This sample stems from a study of T-cell reconstitution after alpha-beta-depleted transplantation in children. Germline V gene lookup returns CDR1 MDHEN and CDR2 SYDVKM. V lost 3 bases to trimming and J lost 0 bases; unmatched junction nucleotides: 6. The CDR3 consists of 18 residues.

The sequencing used PBMCs from the stem cell graft donor, collected from the stem cell graft. The sequence derives from a human donor who donated a stem cell graft to a child with acute lymphoblastic leukemia. The genes are TRBV28 and TRBJ2-1; 12 nucleotides line up with TRBD2. DNA of the CDR3: TGTGCCAGCAGTTTCTGGCTAGCGGGAGGGAGCTCCTACAATGAGCAGTTCTTC. This encodes CASSFWLAGGSSYNEQFF. Drawing the rest from reference TRBV28 and TRBJ2-1, the complete variable domain is DVKVTQSSRYLVKRTGEKVFLECVQDMDHENMFWYRQDPGLGLRLIYFSYDVKMKEKGDIPEGYSVSREKKERFSLILESASTNQTSMYLCASSFWLAGGSSYNEQFFGPGTRLTVL.